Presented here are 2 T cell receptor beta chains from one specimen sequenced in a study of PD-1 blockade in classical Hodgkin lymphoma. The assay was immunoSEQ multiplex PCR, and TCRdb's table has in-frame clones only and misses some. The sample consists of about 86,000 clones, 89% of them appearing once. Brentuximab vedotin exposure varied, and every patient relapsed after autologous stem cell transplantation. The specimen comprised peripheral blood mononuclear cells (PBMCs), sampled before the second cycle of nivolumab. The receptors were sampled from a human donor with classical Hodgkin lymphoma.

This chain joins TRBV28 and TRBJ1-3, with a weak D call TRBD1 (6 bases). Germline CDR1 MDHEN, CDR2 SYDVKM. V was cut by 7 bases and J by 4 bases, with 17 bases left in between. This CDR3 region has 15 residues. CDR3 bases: TGTGCCAGCACGGTCGTTCGGGGGCGAGGAAACACCATATATTTT. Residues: CASTVVRGRGNTIYF.

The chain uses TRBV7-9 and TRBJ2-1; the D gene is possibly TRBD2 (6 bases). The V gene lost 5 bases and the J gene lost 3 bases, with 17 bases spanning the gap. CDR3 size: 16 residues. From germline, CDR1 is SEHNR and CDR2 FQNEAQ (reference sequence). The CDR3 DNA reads TGTGCCAGCAGCCCAACCCTAGCGTTTCTCTACAATGAGCAGTTCTTC. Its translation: CASSPTLAFLYNEQFF.